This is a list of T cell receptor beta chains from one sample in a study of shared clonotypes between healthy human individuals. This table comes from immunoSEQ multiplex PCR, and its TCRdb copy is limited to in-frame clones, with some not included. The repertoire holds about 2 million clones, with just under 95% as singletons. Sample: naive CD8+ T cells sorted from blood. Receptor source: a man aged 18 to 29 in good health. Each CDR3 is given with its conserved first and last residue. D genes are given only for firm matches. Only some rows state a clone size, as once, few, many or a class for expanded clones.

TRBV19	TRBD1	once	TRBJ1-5	TGTGCCAGTAGTGAGGACAGGGAGGGACCCTCGCCCCAGCATTTT	CASSEDREGPSPQHF
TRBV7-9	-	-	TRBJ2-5	TGTGCCAGCAGCTTGCCCGCCCCCGAGACCCAGTACTTC	CASSLPAPETQYF
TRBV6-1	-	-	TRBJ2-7	TGTGCCAGCAGTGAAGGGGACGACGTCTCCTACGAGCAGTACTTC	CASSEGDDVSYEQYF
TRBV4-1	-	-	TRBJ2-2	TGCGCCAGCAGCCAACGTTTGGGGCAGGGGAACACCGGGGAGCTGTTTTTT	CASSQRLGQGNTGELFF
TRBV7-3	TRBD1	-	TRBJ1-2	TGTGCCAGCAGCTCCAGTGAAGCGACAGGGGCTCAATCAAATTATGGCTACACCTTC	CASSSSEATGAQSNYGYTF
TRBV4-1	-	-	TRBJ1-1	TGCGCCAGCAGCCTCCCCGCGGCTGGCGCTGAAGCTTTCTTT	CASSLPAAGAEAFF
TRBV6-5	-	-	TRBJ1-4	TGTGCCAGCAGCTACGGGCAGGGGACTGAAAAACTGTTTTTT	CASSYGQGTEKLFF
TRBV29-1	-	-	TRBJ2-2	TGCAGCGTTGCCCCTCCGAACACCGGGGAGCTGTTTTTT	CSVAPPNTGELFF
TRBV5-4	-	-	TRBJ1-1	TGTGCCAGCAGTACCGAAGGAGCCCTGGGCACTGAAGCTTTCTTT	CASSTEGALGTEAFF
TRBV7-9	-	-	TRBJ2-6	TGTGCCAGCAGCTCGACAGGCTCCTCTGGGGCCAACGTCCTGACTTTC	CASSSTGSSGANVLTF
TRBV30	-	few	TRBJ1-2	TGTGCCTGGAAATGGGGCGTGGATCCTGGCTACACCTTC	CAWKWGVDPGYTF
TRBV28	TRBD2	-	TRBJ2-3	TGTGCCAGCAGTTCCACCTCCGAACTAGCGGGGCCCAACACAGATACGCAGTATTTT	CASSSTSELAGPNTDTQYF
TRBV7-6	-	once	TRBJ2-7	TGTGCCAGCAGCTCGTTGGGGCACGAGCAGTACTTC	CASSSLGHEQYF
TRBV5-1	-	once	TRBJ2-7	TGCGCCAGCAGCCACGACTCCTACGAGCAGTACTTC	CASSHDSYEQYF
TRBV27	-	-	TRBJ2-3	TGTGCCAGCGGGTTAGGGCCCTTGGGCACAGATACGCAGTATTTT	CASGLGPLGTDTQYF
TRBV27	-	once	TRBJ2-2	TGTGCCAGCAGGGTACTCCCGACAAGTGGGGAGCTGTTTTTT	CASRVLPTSGELFF
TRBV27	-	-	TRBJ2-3	TGTGCCAGCAGTTGGGCGGACAGCCGCACAGATACGCAGTATTTT	CASSWADSRTDTQYF
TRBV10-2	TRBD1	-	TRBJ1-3	TGCGCCAGCAGTATAGACAGGGTCGCTGGAAACACCATATATTTT	CASSIDRVAGNTIYF
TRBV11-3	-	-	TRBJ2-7	TGTGCCAGCAGCTTAGCAGGGGCGTACGAGCAGTACTTC	CASSLAGAYEQYF
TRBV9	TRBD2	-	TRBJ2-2	TGTGCCAGCAGCGGGACTAGCGGGACGCTCGGGGAGCTGTTTTTT	CASSGTSGTLGELFF
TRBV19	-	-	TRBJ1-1	TGTGCCAGTAGTCTCCCATTCACTGAAGCTTTCTTT	CASSLPFTEAFF
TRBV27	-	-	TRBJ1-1	TGTGCCAGCAGTTTAAGGACCCCCTATTCGGCTGAAGCTTTCTTT	CASSLRTPYSAEAFF
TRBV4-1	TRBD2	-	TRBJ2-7	TGCGCCAGTGGACTAGCGGCCTCCTACGAGCAGTACTTC	CASGLAASYEQYF
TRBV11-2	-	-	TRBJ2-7	TGTGCCAGCAGCTTAGACCCAGAACACGAGCAGTACTTC	CASSLDPEHEQYF
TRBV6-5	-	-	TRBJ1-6	TGTGCCAGCAGTTACTCGATGGGGTTGCCAAGATCACCCCTCCACTTT	CASSYSMGLPRSPLHF
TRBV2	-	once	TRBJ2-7	TGTGCCAGCAGTCTAGACGAGGCAGGAGTTAGCCTCTCCTACGAGCAGTACTTC	CASSLDEAGVSLSYEQYF
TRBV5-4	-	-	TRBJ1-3	TGTGCCAGCAGCTTGGAAACTTCCGGGGTTGGAAACACCATATATTTT	CASSLETSGVGNTIYF
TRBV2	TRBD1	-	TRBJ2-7	TGTGCCACCATCGTCCTGGGACAGGGCGACGAGCAGTACTTC	CATIVLGQGDEQYF
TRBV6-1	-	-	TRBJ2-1	TGTGCCAGCAGTGAAGCGCGTAAGGGGCGAAATGAGATTGAGCAGTTCTTC	CASSEARKGRNEIEQFF
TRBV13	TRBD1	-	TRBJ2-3	TGTGCCAGCAGCACCGACAGGGCCACAGATACGCAGTATTTT	CASSTDRATDTQYF
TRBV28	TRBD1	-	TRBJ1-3	TGTGCCAGCAGGGACGCAGGGGGCGCGAGCTCTGGAAACACCATATATTTT	CASRDAGGASSGNTIYF
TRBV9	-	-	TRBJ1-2	TGTGCCAGCAGCGTAGGAGGGAACTATGGCTACACCTTC	CASSVGGNYGYTF
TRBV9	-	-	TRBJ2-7	TGTGCCAGCAGTCGAAGAGAACTAGGGGCCCAGGGCTACGAGCAGTACTTC	CASSRRELGAQGYEQYF
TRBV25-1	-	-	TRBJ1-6	TGTGCCAGCAGGGACCGGGACTCAAGGGGTTCACCCCTCCACTTT	CASRDRDSRGSPLHF
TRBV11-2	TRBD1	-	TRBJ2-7	TGTGCCAGCAGCTTCTGGGGACAGGAGCAGTACTTC	CASSFWGQEQYF
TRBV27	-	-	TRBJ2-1	TGTGCCAGCAGCATGGACCACCTTCCCTACAATGAGCAGTTCTTC	CASSMDHLPYNEQFF
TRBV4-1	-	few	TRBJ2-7	TGCGCCAGCAGCCCACGGCAGGGGTTCTACGAGCAGTACTTC	CASSPRQGFYEQYF
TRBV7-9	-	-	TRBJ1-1	TGTGCCAGCAGCTTATCTTCGACTGAAGCTTTCTTT	CASSLSSTEAFF
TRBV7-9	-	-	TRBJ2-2	TGTGCCAGCAGCTTAAGTGAGGGGAACACCGGGGAGCTGTTTTTT	CASSLSEGNTGELFF
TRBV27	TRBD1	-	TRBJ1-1	TGTGCCAGCAGTACCAGACAGGGGGGCACTGAAGCTTTCTTT	CASSTRQGGTEAFF
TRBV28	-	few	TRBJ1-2	TGTGCCAGCAGTTTCCTCGACAGGAGGGATGGCTACACCTTC	CASSFLDRRDGYTF
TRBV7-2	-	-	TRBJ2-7	TGTGCCAGCAGCTTATCCCCCAGGGTCTTACCATACGAGCAGTACTTC	CASSLSPRVLPYEQYF
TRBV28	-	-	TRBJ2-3	TGTGCCAGCAGTTTCGGTTGGGGAGATACGCAGTATTTT	CASSFGWGDTQYF
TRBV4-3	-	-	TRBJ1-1	TGCGCCAGCAGCCAAGATAACCGGCCGTGGACTGAAGCTTTCTTT	CASSQDNRPWTEAFF